This record looks at one T cell receptor beta chain sequence and its context. These data come from a study of blood T cell repertoires in COVID-19. At the level of the study: Acute-phase and convalescent COVID-19 samples originated in the United States, Italy and Spain. The analysed material was cDNA or gDNA that came from T cells, B-cell-depleted T cells, or PBMCs.

Methods used by the authors: It was from reference gene primer amplification that nucleated cell counts were estimated. Generated by immunoSEQ multiplex PCR, the TCRdb table keeps only in-frame clones and is missing some. For V, J and clone size, that table is used; D and trimming come from the DNA. The sample lists around 97,000 clones, 89% occurring once. The clonotype originates from an older woman with acute or convalescent COVID-19. What was sequenced was peripheral blood.

The DNA for the CDR3 is TGTGCCAGCAGCTTGCAGGGTGCGACAGATACGCAGTATTTT. Translating gives CASSLQGATDTQYF. The chain couples TRBV5-4 to TRBJ2-3, with D possibly being TRBD1 (5 bases). From germline, CDR1 is SGHNT and CDR2 YYREEE (reference sequence). Trimming removed 1 base from V and 3 bases from J, with 9 bases in between. The CDR3 is made up of 14 amino acids.